These 9 T cell receptor beta chains share one sample of origin, sequenced in a study of radiotherapy plus CTLA-4 blockade in lung cancer. TCRdb's table, derived via immunoSEQ multiplex PCR, lists solely in-frame clones and lacks some. The table records 62,000 or so clones, roughly 78% of them present only once. The sample in question was peripheral blood, obtained from a patient treated with radiotherapy plus ipilimumab. These receptors all come from a human donor with non-small cell lung cancer who had a complete response to radiotherapy plus ipilimumab.

This clone was observed a handful of times. The chain is built from TRBV6-1 and TRBJ2-2; D not resolved. Trimming pared 1 base from V and 7 bases from J, leaving 13 bases between. The CDR3 spans 15 residues. Germline CDR1 and CDR2: MNHNS and SASEGT. CDR3 residues: CASSEDGRYLGELFF. In nucleotides, the CDR3 is TGTGCCAGCAGTGAAGATGGGCGTTATCTCGGGGAGCTGTTTTTT.

J is TRBJ2-2 and V is TRBV18; D may be TRBD1 or TRBD2 (6 bases each). CDR1 is KGHSH and CDR2 is LQKENI in the germline V gene. This CDR3 region has 16 residues. V dropped 7 bases and J dropped 5 bases, with 20 bases sitting between them. CDR3 nucleotides: TGTGCCAGCTTACGGGAAGGGGGGCGAAGAACCGGGGAGCTGTTTTTT. Protein: CASLREGGRRTGELFF.

This clone has only a few counts. This chain connects TRBV2 to TRBJ1-6; D gene uncertain. The CDR3 totals 14 residues. V lost 5 bases, J lost 6 bases, and 11 bases lay in between. Germline V gives CDR1 SNHLY, CDR2 FYNNEI. The CDR3 DNA reads as TGTGCCAGCAGTTTCCGGGTGGGTAATTCACCCCTCCACTTT. Translating gives CASSFRVGNSPLHF.

The chain has TRBV7-8 and TRBJ1-4; TRBD1 matches 8 bases. The germline CDR1 and CDR2 sequences are SGHVS and FQNEAQ. The CDR3 contains 17 residues. J lost 0 bases, V lost 2 bases, and 5 bases had no gene match. CDR3 bases: TGTGCCAGCAGCTTAAGGCAGGGGGCTGCAACTAATGAAAAACTGTTTTTT. The encoded protein is CASSLRQGAATNEKLFF. Full variable domain (remainder filled in from reference TRBV7-8 and TRBJ1-4): GAGVSQSPRYKVAKRGQDVALRCDPISGHVSLFWYQQALGQGPEFLTYFQNEAQLDKSGLPSDRFFAERPEGSVSTLKIQRTQQEDSAVYLCASSLRQGAATNEKLFFGSGTQLSVL.

In this sample, this clone turned up a few times. V and J are TRBV15 and TRBJ1-4, with D tentatively TRBD1 (6 bases). The CDR3 extends over 15 amino acids. V was clipped by 4 bases and J by 1 base, with 10 bases between them. Germline V gene sequence: CDR1 LNHNV, CDR2 YYDKDF (reference sequence). The CDR3 sequence is CATSKDSLTNEKLFF. The DNA for the CDR3 is TGTGCCACCAGCAAGGACAGCCTAACTAATGAAAAACTGTTTTTT.

The chain has TRBV7-9 and TRBJ1-5; 7 nucleotides align to TRBD1. This CDR3 is 14 amino acids long. Germline CDR1 SEHNR, CDR2 FQNEAQ (reference sequence). Unmatched junction bases numbered 5, after V lost 2 bases and J lost 7 bases. CDR3 amino acids: CASSLPDRDQPQHF. The CDR3 DNA follows: TGTGCCAGCAGCTTACCAGACAGGGACCAGCCCCAGCATTTT. The full variable domain, with the rest looked up from reference TRBV7-9 and TRBJ1-5, is DTGVSQNPRHKITKRGQNVTFRCDPISEHNRLYWYRQTLGQGPEFLTYFQNEAQLEKSRLLSDRFSAERPKGSFSTLEIQRTEQGDSAMYLCASSLPDRDQPQHFGDGTRLSIL.

This clone has only a few counts. The chain is built from TRBV7-2 and TRBJ2-7; no firm D call. The germline V and J ends were trimmed by 5 bases and 6 bases, with 11 bases remaining between them. The germline CDR1 and CDR2 sequences are SGHTA and FQGNSA. The CDR3 spans 12 residues. The chain's CDR3 is CASSIPPLEQYV. CDR3 sequence (DNA): TGTGCCAGCAGCATCCCACCCCTCGAGCAGTACGTC.

The V gene is TRBV9, the J gene TRBJ2-7; D might be TRBD2 (5 bases). The CDR3 is made up of 14 amino acids. Germline loops: CDR1 SGDLS, CDR2 YYNGEE. The germline V and J ends were trimmed by 4 bases and 6 bases, with 17 bases remaining between them. As DNA, the CDR3 is TGTGCCAGCAGCCCTAGATCTGAGGGCGGCGAGCAGTACGTC. Its translation: CASSPRSEGGEQYV.

V usage is TRBV6-5 and J usage is TRBJ2-1, with a weak D call TRBD2 (5 bases). Looked up from germline, CDR1 is MNHEY and CDR2 is SVGAGI. The CDR3 is 12 amino acids. Trimming pared 6 bases from V and 8 bases from J, leaving 11 bases between. The DNA for the CDR3 is TGTGCCAGCAGCCGGGGTTCGCATGAGCAGTTCTTC. This encodes CASSRGSHEQFF.